A selection of T cell receptor beta chains follows, all from one sample in a study of CD8 T cells in Susac syndrome. TCRdb recomputed calls from the immunoSEQ multiplex PCR reads with MiXCR, one row per CDR3 protein. The table lists 100,000 to 150,000 distinct CDR3 sequences, more than 90% of them singletons. Material: CD8+ T cells from PBMCs. These receptors were taken from a human donor with Susac syndrome. Each CDR3 is given with its conserved first and last residue. The D gene is left open where the match is weak. Expanded clones are given a class, and other clones once, few, many or no size at all.

D	size	J	V	DNA	CDR3
NA	NA	TRBJ2-7	TRBV20-1	TGCAGTGCTAGATCGACCCGGGAAAACAGGGACTACGAGCAGTACTTC	CSARSTRENRDYEQYF
NA	NA	TRBJ2-1	TRBV12-3/TRBV12-4	TGTGCCAGCAGACCCGAGTTCGGGGGAAGCTCCTACAATGAGCAGTTCTTC	CASRPEFGGSSYNEQFF
NA	NA	TRBJ1-2	TRBV29-1	TGCAGCGTTGAAGATGGGCCGATCTTAAACTATGGCTACACCTTC	CSVEDGPILNYGYTF
TRBD2	NA	TRBJ2-1	TRBV7-9	TGTGCCAGCAGCTTAGTGGCTAGCGGGAGCTCCTACAATGAGCAGTTCTTC	CASSLVASGSSYNEQFF
TRBD2	once	TRBJ2-1	TRBV5-4	TGTGCCAGCAGTCGTCTAGCGGGAGGGCTCTACAATGAGCAGTTCTTC	CASSRLAGGLYNEQFF
TRBD2	NA	TRBJ2-5	TRBV20-1	TGCAGTGCTAGGGCGGGGGGGCCCCAAGAGACCCAGTACTTC	CSARAGGPQETQYF
NA	NA	TRBJ1-2	TRBV19	TGTGCCAGTAGTAGTGATGGCTACACCTTC	CASSSDGYTF
TRBD2	NA	TRBJ2-3	TRBV9	TGTGCCAGCAGCGTAGGGACTAGCGGGGGCCCCCTGGGTACGCAGTATTTT	CASSVGTSGGPLGTQYF
NA	NA	TRBJ2-1	TRBV29-1	TGCAGCGTTATGACGGGATCCTTATCCTACAATGAGCAGTTCTTC	CSVMTGSLSYNEQFF
NA	NA	TRBJ2-7	TRBV19	TGTGCCAGTAGTATTCGGGGGACCTCCTACGAGCAGTACTTC	CASSIRGTSYEQYF
TRBD1	once	TRBJ2-1	TRBV7-9	TGTGCCAGCAGCGCCCCGGACAGGGGGAGCTATGAGCAGTTCTTC	CASSAPDRGSYEQFF
NA	NA	TRBJ2-5	TRBV1	TGCACCAGCAGCCACTTGGACAGGTCACAAGAGACCCAGTACTTC	CTSSHLDRSQETQYF
NA	NA	TRBJ2-1	TRBV20-1	TGCAGTGCAAGGACAGCGTTGAAATTCTTC	CSARTALKFF
NA	NA	TRBJ2-7	TRBV20-1	TGCAGCGCTTTATGGGAGAGCTCCTACGAGCAGTACTTC	CSALWESSYEQYF
NA	NA	TRBJ2-7	TRBV20-1	TGCAGTGCTAGAGATAAGGAGGCAACTGACTCCTACGAGCAGTACTTC	CSARDKEATDSYEQYF
NA	NA	TRBJ2-3	TRBV9	TGTGCCAGCAGCGTAGAGGGGGGGGCAGATACGCAGTATTTT	CASSVEGGADTQYF
TRBD2	NA	TRBJ2-3	TRBV30	TGTGCCCGTGAAGGACTAGCTGAGCGCGGTGACACAGATACGCAGTATTTT	CAREGLAERGDTDTQYF
NA	NA	TRBJ1-1	TRBV5-6	TGTGCCAGCAGTCCCGGACACATGAACACTGAAGCTTTCTTT	CASSPGHMNTEAFF
NA	NA	TRBJ2-7	TRBV12-3/TRBV12-4	TGTGCCAGCAGGGGACGGCACGAGCAGTACTTC	CASRGRHEQYF
NA	NA	TRBJ1-2	TRBV4-1	TGCGCCAGCAGCCAAGAGTGGGGGCGGGTCTATGGCTACACCTTC	CASSQEWGRVYGYTF
NA	once	TRBJ2-3	TRBV24-1	TGTGCCACCAGTGATTCGGGGGCGGCCTCCACAGATACGCAGTATTTT	CATSDSGAASTDTQYF
TRBD1	NA	TRBJ2-1	TRBV27	TGTGCCAGCTCGACAGGGTTGGTCAATGAGCAGTTCTTC	CASSTGLVNEQFF
NA	NA	TRBJ2-5	TRBV20-1	TGCAGTGCTAGAGATGAGCGTAGGGGCGGTTGGACCCAGTACTTC	CSARDERRGGWTQYF
TRBD2	NA	TRBJ2-7	TRBV6-2/TRBV6-3	TGTGCCAGCACCATAGGACTAGAGGAGACCTACGAGCAGTACTTC	CASTIGLEETYEQYF
TRBD2	NA	TRBJ2-1	TRBV28	TGTGCCAGCAGTCCACTAGCGGGGGAGGCCAATGAGCAGTTCTTC	CASSPLAGEANEQFF
TRBD2	NA	TRBJ2-3	TRBV28	TGTGCCAGCAGAACGACTAGCGGATATACGCAGTATTTT	CASRTTSGYTQYF
TRBD1	NA	TRBJ2-7	TRBV7-6	TGTGCCAGCAGCTCCGGACAGGACTACGAGCAGTACTTC	CASSSGQDYEQYF
NA	NA	TRBJ2-5	TRBV27	TGTGCCAGCAGCCCCAGCGCCGGGTGGGGTGAGACCCAGTACTTC	CASSPSAGWGETQYF
TRBD1	NA	TRBJ1-2	TRBV9	TGTGCCAGCAGCGGCCGGACAGGAGAAAGCTATGGCTACACCTTC	CASSGRTGESYGYTF